What follows describes a single T cell receptor beta chain. TCRdb's table, derived via immunoSEQ multiplex PCR, lists solely in-frame clones and lacks some. This table holds some 340,000 clones, 85% found once. This sample is part of a study of blood T cell repertoires in COVID-19. The CDR3 has 17 amino acids. V lost 1 base to trimming and J lost 3 bases; unmatched junction nucleotides: 10. Per the germline V gene, CDR1 is LNHNV and CDR2 is YYDKDF (reference sequence). Sequencing was done on a sample of peripheral blood. The origin of this receptor is a woman under 30 with acute or convalescent COVID-19. The J gene is TRBJ2-5, the V gene TRBV15, with 8 bases aligning to TRBD2. In DNA form, the CDR3 reads TGTGCCACCAGCAGAGGTACCACCCCAGCGGGGGAAGAGACCCAGTACTTC. Amino acids: CATSRGTTPAGEETQYF.